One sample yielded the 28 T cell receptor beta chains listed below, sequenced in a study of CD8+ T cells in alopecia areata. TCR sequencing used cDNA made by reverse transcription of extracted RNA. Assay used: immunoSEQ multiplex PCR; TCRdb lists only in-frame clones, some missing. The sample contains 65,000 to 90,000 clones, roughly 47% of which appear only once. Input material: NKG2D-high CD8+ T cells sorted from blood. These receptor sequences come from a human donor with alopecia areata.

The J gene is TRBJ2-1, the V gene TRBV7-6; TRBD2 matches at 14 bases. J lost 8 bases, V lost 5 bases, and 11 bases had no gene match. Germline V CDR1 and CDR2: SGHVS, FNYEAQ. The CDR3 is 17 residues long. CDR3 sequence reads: CASSGWTSGRIVDEQFF. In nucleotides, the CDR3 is TGTGCCAGCAGCGGGTGGACTAGCGGGAGGATCGTTGATGAGCAGTTCTTC.

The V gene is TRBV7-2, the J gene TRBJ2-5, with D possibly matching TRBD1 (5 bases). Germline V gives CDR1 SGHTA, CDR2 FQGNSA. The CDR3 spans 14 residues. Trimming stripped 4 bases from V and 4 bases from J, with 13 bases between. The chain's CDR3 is CASSYTGTGETQYF. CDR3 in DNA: TGTGCCAGCAGCTACACAGGCACGGGAGAGACCCAGTACTTC. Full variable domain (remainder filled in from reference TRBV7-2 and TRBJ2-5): GAGVSQSPSNKVTEKGKDVELRCDPISGHTALYWYRQSLGQGLEFLIYFQGNSAPDKSGLPSDRFSAERTGGSVSTLTIQRTQQEDSAVYLCASSYTGTGETQYFGPGTRLLVL.

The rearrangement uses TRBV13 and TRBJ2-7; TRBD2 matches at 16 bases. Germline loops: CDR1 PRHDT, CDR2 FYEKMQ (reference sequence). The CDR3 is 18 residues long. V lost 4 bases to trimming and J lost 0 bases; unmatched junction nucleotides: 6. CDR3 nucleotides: TGTGCCAGCAGCTCAGGGACTAGCGGGGGGGTTAGCTCCTACGAGCAGTACTTC. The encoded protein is CASSSGTSGGVSSYEQYF.

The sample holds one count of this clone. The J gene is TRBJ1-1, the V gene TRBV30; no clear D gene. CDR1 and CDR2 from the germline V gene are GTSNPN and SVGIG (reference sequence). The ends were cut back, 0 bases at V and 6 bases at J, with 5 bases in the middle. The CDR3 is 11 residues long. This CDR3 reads CAWSVVPEAFF. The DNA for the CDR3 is TGTGCCTGGAGTGTAGTACCTGAAGCTTTCTTT.

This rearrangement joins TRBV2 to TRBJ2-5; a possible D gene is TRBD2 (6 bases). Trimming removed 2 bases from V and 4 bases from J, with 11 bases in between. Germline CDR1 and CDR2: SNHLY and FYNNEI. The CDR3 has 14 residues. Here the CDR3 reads CASSEWGVGETQYF. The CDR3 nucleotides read TGTGCCAGCAGTGAATGGGGGGTCGGAGAGACCCAGTACTTC.

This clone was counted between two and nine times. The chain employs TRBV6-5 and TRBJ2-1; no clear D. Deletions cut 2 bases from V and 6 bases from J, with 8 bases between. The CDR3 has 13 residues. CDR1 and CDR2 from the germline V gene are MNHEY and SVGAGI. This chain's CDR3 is CASSYARSNEQFF. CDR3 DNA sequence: TGTGCCAGCAGTTACGCCCGTTCCAATGAGCAGTTCTTC.

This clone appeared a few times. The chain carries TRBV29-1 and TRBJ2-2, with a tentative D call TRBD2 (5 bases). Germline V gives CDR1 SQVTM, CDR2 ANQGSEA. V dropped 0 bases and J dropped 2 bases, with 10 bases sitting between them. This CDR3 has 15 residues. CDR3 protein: CSVEDSGVNTGELFF. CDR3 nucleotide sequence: TGCAGCGTTGAAGACTCCGGGGTCAACACCGGGGAGCTGTTTTTT.

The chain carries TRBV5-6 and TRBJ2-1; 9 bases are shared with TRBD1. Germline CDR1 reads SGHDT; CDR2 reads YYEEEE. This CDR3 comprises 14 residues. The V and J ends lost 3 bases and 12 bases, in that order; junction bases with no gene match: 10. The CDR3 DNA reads TGTGCCAGCAGCTCCGGGACAGGGTTTAGGGGGCAGTTCTTC. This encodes CASSSGTGFRGQFF.

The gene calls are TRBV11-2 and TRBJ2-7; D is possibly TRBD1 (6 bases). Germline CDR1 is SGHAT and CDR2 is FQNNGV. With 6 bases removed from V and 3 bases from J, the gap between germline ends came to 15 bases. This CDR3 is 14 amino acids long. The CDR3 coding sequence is TGTGCCAGCAGTTTCATTGACAGGAACTACGAGCAGTACTTC. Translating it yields CASSFIDRNYEQYF.

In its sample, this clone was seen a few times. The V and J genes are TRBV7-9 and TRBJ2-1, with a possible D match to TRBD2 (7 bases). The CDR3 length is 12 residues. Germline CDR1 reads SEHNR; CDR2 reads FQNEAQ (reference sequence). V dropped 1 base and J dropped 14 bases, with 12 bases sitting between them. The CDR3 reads CASSLEGGPEFF. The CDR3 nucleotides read TGTGCCAGCAGCTTAGAGGGGGGGCCTGAGTTCTTC.

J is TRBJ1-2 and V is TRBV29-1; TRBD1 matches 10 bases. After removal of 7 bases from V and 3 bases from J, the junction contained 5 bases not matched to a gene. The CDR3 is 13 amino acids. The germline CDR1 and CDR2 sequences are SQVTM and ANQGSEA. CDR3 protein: CSGQTGGDYGYTF. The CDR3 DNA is TGCAGCGGCCAGACAGGGGGCGACTATGGCTACACCTTC. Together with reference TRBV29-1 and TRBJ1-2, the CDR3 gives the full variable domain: SAVISQKPSRDICQRGTSLTIQCQVDSQVTMMFWYRQQPGQSLTLIATANQGSEATYESGFVIDKFPISRPNLTFSTLTVSNMSPEDSSIYLCSGQTGGDYGYTFGSGTRLTVV.

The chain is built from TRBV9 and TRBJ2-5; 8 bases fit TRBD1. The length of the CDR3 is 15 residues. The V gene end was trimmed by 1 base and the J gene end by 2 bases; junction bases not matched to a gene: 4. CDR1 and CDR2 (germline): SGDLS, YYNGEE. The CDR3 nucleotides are TGTGCCAGCAGCGTACGACAGGGGACACAAGAGACCCAGTACTTC. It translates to CASSVRQGTQETQYF.

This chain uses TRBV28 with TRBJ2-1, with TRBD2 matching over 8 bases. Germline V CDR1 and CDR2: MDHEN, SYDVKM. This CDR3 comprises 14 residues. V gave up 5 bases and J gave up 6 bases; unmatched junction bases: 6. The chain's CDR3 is CASSESGGRNEQFF. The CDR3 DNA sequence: TGTGCCAGCAGTGAGAGCGGGGGCCGCAATGAGCAGTTCTTC.

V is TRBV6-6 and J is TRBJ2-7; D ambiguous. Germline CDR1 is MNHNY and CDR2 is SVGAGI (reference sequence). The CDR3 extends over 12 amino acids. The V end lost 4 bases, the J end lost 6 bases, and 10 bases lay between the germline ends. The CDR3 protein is CASSSHPSEQYF. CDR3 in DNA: TGTGCCAGCAGTTCCCACCCCAGCGAGCAGTACTTC.

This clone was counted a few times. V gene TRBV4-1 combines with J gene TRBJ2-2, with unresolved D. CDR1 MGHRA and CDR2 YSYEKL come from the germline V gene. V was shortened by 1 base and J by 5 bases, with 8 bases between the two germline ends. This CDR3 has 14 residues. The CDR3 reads CASSQASLTGELFF. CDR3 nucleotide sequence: TGCGCCAGCAGCCAAGCCAGCCTGACCGGGGAGCTGTTTTTT.

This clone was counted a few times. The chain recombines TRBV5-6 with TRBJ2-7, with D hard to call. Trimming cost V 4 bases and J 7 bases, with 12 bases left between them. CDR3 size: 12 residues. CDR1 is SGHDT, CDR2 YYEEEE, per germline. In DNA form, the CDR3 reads TGTGCCAGCAGCCCCCTGGGTGGGGAGCAGTACTTC. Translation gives CASSPLGGEQYF.

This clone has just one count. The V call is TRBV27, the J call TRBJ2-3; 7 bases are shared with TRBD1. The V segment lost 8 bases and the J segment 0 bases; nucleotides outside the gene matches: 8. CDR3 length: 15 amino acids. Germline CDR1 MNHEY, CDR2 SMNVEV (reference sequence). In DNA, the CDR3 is TGTGCCAGCGGCATGACAGGGTCTAGCACAGATACGCAGTATTTT. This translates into CASGMTGSSTDTQYF.

CDR3 nucleotides: TGTGCCAGCAGTTACGGGGCAGATGAAAAACTGTTTTTT. This gives the protein CASSYGADEKLFF. The chain couples TRBV6-5 to TRBJ1-4; tentative D call: TRBD1 (5 bases). The CDR3 runs 13 residues. The V gene lost 2 bases and the J gene lost 6 bases, with 7 bases spanning the gap. CDR1 is MNHEY and CDR2 is SVGAGI in the germline V gene.

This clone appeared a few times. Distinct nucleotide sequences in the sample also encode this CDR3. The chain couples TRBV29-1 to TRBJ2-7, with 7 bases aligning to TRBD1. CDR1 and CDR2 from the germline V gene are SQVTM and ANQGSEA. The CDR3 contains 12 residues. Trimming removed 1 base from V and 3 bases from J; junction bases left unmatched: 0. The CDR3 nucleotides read TGCAGCGTTGAAGGACAGGGCTACGAGCAGTACTTC. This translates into CSVEGQGYEQYF.

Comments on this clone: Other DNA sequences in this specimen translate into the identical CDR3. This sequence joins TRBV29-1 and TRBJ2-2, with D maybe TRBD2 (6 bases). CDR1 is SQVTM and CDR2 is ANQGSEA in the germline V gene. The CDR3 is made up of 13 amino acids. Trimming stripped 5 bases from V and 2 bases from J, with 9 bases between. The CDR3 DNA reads TGCAGCGTTCCGGGACTTAACACCGGGGAGCTGTTTTTT. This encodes CSVPGLNTGELFF.

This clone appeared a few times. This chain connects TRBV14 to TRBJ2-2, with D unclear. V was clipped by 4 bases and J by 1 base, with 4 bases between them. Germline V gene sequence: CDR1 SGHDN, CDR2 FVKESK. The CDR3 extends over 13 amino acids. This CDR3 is CASSPENTGELFF. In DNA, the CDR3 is TGTGCCAGCAGCCCTGAGAACACCGGGGAGCTGTTTTTT.

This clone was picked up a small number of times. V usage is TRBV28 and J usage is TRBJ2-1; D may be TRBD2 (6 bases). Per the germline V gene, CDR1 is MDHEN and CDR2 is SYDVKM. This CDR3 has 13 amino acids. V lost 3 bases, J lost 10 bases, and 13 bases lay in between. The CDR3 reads CASSFRGSREQFF. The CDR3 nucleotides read TGTGCCAGCAGTTTTCGGGGGAGTCGAGAGCAGTTCTTC.

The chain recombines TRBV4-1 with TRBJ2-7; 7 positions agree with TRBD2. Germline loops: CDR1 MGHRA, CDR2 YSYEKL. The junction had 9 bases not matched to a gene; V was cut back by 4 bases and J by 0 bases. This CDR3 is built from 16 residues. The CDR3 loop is CASSPGGPMSSYEQYF. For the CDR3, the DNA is TGCGCCAGCAGCCCGGGGGGACCCATGAGCTCCTACGAGCAGTACTTC.

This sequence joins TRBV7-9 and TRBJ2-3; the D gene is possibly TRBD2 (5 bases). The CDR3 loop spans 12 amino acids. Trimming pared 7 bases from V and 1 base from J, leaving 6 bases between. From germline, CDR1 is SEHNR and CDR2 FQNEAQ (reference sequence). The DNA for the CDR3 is TGTGCCAGCAACGGGGGCACAGATACGCAGTATTTT. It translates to CASNGGTDTQYF. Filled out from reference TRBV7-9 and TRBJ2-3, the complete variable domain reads DTGVSQNPRHKITKRGQNVTFRCDPISEHNRLYWYRQTLGQGPEFLTYFQNEAQLEKSRLLSDRFSAERPKGSFSTLEIQRTEQGDSAMYLCASNGGTDTQYFGPGTRLTVL.

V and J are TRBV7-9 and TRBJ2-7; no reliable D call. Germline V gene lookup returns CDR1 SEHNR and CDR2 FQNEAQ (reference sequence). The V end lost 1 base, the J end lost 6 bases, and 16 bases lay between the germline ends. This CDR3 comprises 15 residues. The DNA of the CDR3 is TGTGCCAGCAGCTTAGGACGTCCCTTACCCTCCGAGCAGTACTTC. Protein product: CASSLGRPLPSEQYF.

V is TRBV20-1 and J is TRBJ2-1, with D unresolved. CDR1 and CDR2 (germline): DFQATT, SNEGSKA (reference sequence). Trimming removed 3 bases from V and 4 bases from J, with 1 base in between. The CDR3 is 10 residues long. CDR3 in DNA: TGCAGTGCTAGTTACAATGAGCAGTTCTTC. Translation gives CSASYNEQFF.

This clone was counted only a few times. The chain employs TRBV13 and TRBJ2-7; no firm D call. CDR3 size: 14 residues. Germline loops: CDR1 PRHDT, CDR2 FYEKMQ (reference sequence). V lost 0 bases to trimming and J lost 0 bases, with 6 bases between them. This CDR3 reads CASSLGGSSYEQYF. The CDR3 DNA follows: TGTGCCAGCAGCTTAGGGGGAAGCTCCTACGAGCAGTACTTC.

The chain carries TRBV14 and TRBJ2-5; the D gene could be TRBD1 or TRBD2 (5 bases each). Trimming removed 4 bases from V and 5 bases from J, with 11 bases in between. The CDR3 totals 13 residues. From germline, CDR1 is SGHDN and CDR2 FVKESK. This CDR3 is CASSRDLEETQYF. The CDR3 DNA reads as TGTGCCAGCAGCCGGGACCTTGAGGAGACCCAGTACTTC. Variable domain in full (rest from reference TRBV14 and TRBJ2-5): EAGVTQFPSHSVIEKGQTVTLRCDPISGHDNLYWYRRVMGKEIKFLLHFVKESKQDESGMPNNRFLAERTGGTYSTLKVQPAELEDSGVYFCASSRDLEETQYFGPGTRLLVL.